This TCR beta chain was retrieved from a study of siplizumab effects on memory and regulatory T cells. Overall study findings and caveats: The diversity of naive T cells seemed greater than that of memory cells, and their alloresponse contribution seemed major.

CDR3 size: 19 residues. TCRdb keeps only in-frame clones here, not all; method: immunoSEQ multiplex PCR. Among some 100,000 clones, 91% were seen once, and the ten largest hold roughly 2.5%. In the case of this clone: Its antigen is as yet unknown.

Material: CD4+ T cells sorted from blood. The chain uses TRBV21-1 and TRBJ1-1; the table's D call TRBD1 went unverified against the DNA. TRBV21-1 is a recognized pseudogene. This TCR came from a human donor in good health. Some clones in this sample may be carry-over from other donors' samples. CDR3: CASSKARDRANFWLFGAFF. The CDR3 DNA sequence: TGTGCCAGCAGCAAAGCCCGGGACAGGGCGAATTTTTGGCTCTTTGGAGCTTTCTTT.